This T cell receptor beta chain derives from a study of blood T cell repertoires in COVID-19. Study summary: Collection of acute and convalescent COVID-19 samples took place in the United States, Italy and Spain.

The sample holds one count of this clone. As originally analysed: Amplifying reference gene primers gave estimates of nucleated cell counts. Generated by immunoSEQ multiplex PCR, the TCRdb table keeps only in-frame clones and is missing some. That table gives V, J and clone size, and the DNA gave D and trimming. The sample has approximately 450,000 clones; roughly 91% are singletons. Specimen: peripheral blood. The receptor comes from a woman in her twenties or thirties with acute or convalescent COVID-19.

The CDR3 nucleotides read TGTGCCAGCGGTACGGGGTGGCCTGGGGCCAACGTCCTGACTTTC. It encodes CASGTGWPGANVLTF. This sequence joins TRBV7-9 and TRBJ2-6; maybe TRBD2 (5 bases). The CDR3 spans 15 residues. Trimming pared 8 bases from V and 2 bases from J, leaving 13 bases between. Germline V gene lookup returns CDR1 SEHNR and CDR2 FQNEAQ (reference sequence).